This T cell receptor (beta chain) was identified in a study of OX40 agonist ivuxolimab in advanced cancers. Across the study: Each patient was given ivuxolimab into a vein every 2 weeks, at 0.01 to 10 mg/kg.

The CDR3 covers 16 residues. From germline, CDR1 is MGHRA and CDR2 YSYEKL. Trimming shortened V by 1 base and J by 4 bases, and 11 bases separated the two germline ends. Note on this clone: Antigen specificity is unknown.

The data were produced by immunoSEQ multiplex PCR, yet TCRdb's version contains in-frame clones alone and is incomplete. The table shows roughly 50,000 clones, with 88% occurring only once. Study outcomes and limitations: Dose levels from 0.1 to 3.0 mg/kg saw CD4+ and CD8+ blood T cells expand clonally by week 6.

The V and J genes are TRBV4-1 and TRBJ1-6, with D perhaps TRBD1 (5 bases). The clonotype was recovered from an adult with an advanced solid tumor such as melanoma, head and neck, liver or kidney cancer. This material consisted of CD4+ or CD8+ T cells sorted from blood, taken in a trial of the OX40 agonist ivuxolimab. The CDR3 bases are TGCGCCAGCAGCCAAGGGCAGGGTTTATATAATTCACCCCTCCACTTT. Translating it yields CASSQGQGLYNSPLHF.